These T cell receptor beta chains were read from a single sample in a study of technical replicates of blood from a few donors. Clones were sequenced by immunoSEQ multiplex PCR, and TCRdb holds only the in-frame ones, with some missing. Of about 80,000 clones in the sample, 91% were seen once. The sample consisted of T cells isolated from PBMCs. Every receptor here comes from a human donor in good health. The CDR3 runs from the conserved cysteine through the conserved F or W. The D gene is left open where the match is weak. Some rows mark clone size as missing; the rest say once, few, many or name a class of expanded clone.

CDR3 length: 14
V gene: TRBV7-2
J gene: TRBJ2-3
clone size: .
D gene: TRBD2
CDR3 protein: CASSFTSGTDTQYF
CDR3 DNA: TGTGCCAGCAGCTTTACTAGCGGCACAGATACGCAGTATTTT

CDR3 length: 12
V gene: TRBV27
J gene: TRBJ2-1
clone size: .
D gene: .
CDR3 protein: CASSFKADEQFF
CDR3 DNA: TGTGCCAGCAGTTTCAAAGCTGATGAGCAGTTCTTC

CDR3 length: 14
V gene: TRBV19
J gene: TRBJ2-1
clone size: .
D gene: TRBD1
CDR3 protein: CAVRPQGAYNEQFF
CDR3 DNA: TGTGCCGTCAGGCCCCAGGGGGCTTACAATGAGCAGTTCTTC

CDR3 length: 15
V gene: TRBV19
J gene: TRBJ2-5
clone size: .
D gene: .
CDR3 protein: CASSMVAEPQETQYF
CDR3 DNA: TGTGCCAGTAGTATGGTAGCAGAACCACAAGAGACCCAGTACTTC

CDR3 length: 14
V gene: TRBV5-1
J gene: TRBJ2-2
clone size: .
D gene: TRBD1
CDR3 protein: CACKPGQVTGELFF
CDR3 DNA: TGCGCCTGTAAACCGGGACAGGTCACCGGGGAGCTGTTTTTT

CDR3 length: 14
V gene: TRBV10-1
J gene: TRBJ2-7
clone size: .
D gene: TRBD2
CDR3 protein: CASSQTSGGFEQYF
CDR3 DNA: TGCGCCAGCAGTCAGACTAGCGGCGGCTTCGAGCAGTACTTC

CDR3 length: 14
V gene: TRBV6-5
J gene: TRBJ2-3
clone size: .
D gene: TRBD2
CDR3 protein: CASSGGVGTDTQYF
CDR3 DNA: TGTGCCAGCAGCGGGGGGGTCGGCACAGATACGCAGTATTTT

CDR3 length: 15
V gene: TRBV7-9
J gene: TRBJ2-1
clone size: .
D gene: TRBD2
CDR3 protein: CASSLLAGGSNEQFF
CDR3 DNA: TGTGCCAGCAGCTTACTAGCGGGAGGGTCCAATGAGCAGTTCTTC

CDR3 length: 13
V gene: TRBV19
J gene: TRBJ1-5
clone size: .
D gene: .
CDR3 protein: CASSIRGDQPQHF
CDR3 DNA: TGTGCCAGTAGTATTCGGGGTGATCAGCCCCAGCATTTT

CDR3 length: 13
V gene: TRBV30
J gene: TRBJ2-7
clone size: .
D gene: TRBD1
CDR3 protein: CAWTDRVPHEQYF
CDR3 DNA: TGTGCCTGGACCGACAGGGTTCCCCACGAGCAGTACTTC

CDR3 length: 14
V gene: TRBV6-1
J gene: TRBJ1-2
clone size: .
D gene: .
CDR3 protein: CASSANRELYGYTF
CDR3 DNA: TGTGCCAGCAGTGCAAACAGGGAGCTCTATGGCTACACCTTC

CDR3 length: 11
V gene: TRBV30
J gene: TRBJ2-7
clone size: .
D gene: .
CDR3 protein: CAWSGGYEQYF
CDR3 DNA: TGTGCCTGGAGTGGCGGCTACGAGCAGTACTTC

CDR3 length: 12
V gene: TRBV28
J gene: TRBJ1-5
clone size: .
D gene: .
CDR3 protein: CASSRGNQPQHF
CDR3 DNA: TGTGCCAGCAGTAGGGGGAATCAGCCCCAGCATTTT

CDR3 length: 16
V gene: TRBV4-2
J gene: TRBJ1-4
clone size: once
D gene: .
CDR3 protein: CASSRDSLATNEKLFF
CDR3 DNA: TGTGCCAGCAGCCGCGACAGCCTTGCAACTAATGAAAAACTGTTTTTT

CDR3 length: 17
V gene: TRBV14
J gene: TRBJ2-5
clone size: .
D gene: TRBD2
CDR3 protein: CASSQETSGIRQETQYF
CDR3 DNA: TGTGCCAGCAGCCAAGAGACTAGCGGGATAAGACAAGAGACCCAGTACTTC

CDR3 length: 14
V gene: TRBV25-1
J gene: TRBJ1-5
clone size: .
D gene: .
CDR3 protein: CASSMTATGQPQHF
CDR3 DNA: TGTGCCAGCAGTATGACAGCCACCGGTCAGCCCCAGCATTTT

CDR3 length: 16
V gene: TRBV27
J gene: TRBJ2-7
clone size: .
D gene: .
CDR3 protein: CASSLAGRGPTYEQYF
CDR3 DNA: TGTGCCAGCAGTTTAGCGGGGCGGGGTCCGACCTACGAGCAGTACTTC

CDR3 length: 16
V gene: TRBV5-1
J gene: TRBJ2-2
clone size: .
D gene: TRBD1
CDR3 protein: CASSPRDRGPTGELFF
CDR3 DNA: TGCGCCAGCAGCCCACGGGACAGGGGGCCCACCGGGGAGCTGTTTTTT

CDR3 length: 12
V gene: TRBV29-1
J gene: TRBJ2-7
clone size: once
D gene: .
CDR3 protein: CSVLGVTYEQYF
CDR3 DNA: TGCAGCGTTCTAGGTGTCACCTACGAGCAGTACTTC

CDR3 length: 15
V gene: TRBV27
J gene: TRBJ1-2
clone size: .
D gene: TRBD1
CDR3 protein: CASSQQGTPDYGYTF
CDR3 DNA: TGTGCCAGCAGCCAACAGGGGACGCCTGACTATGGCTACACCTTC

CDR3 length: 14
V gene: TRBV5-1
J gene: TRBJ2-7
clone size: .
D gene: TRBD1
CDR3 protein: CASSAQGALGEQYF
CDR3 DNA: TGCGCCAGCAGCGCACAGGGGGCGCTGGGCGAGCAGTACTTC

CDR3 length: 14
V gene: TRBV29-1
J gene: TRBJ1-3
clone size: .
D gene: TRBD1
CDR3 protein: CSVGAQGTGNTIYF
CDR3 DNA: TGCAGCGTTGGCGCACAGGGGACTGGAAACACCATATATTTT

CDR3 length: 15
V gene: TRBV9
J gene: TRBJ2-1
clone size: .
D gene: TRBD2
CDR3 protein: CASSYLGGRRDEQFF
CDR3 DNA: TGTGCCAGCAGCTACCTCGGCGGGAGGAGGGATGAGCAGTTCTTC

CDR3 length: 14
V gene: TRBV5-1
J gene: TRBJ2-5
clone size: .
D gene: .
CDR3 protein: CASRSVLEGETQYF
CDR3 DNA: TGCGCCAGCAGATCCGTTCTGGAGGGAGAGACCCAGTACTTC

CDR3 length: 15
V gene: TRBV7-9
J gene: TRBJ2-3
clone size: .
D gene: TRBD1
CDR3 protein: CASSLGGVSTDTQYF
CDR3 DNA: TGTGCCAGCAGCCTAGGGGGCGTTAGCACAGATACGCAGTATTTT